The 27 T cell receptor beta chains in this list originate from one sample, sequenced in a study of cytotoxic CD8 clonotypes in ibrutinib-treated CLL. Clones were sequenced by immunoSEQ multiplex PCR, and TCRdb holds only the in-frame ones, with some missing. In the table there are about 200,000 clones, over 60% of which are singletons. Sequences were derived from PBMCs, sampled after 24 months of ibrutinib treatment. Every receptor here comes from a human donor with chronic lymphocytic leukemia.

The gene calls are TRBV7-6 and TRBJ2-2; perhaps TRBD1 as D (6 bases). CDR3 length equals 16 residues. CDR1 and CDR2 (germline): SGHVS, FNYEAQ. V was clipped by 0 bases and J by 5 bases, with 13 bases between them. CDR3 sequence reads: CASSLAVGAGTGELFF. The DNA for the CDR3 is TGTGCCAGCAGCTTAGCTGTGGGGGCGGGTACCGGGGAGCTGTTTTTT.

The chain links TRBV29-1 to TRBJ2-2; D not certain. This CDR3 has 13 residues. The germline CDR1 and CDR2 sequences are SQVTM and ANQGSEA. V lost 4 bases, J lost 6 bases, and 12 bases lay in between. The chain's CDR3 is CSVVKNYPGELFF. CDR3 nucleotides: TGCAGCGTTGTGAAGAATTATCCCGGGGAGCTGTTTTTT.

This clone has more than one count but fewer than ten. The chain employs TRBV9 and TRBJ2-1; D is unclear. The CDR3 is made up of 14 amino acids. Germline V gives CDR1 SGDLS, CDR2 YYNGEE. Trimming left V 0 bases short and J 1 base short, with 5 bases between. CDR3 in DNA: TGTGCCAGCAGCGTAGAGCATTCCTACAATGAGCAGTTCTTC. This translates into CASSVEHSYNEQFF.

The chain links TRBV9 to TRBJ2-1; 7 nucleotides line up with TRBD2. Germline assignment: CDR1 SGDLS and CDR2 YYNGEE. This CDR3 contains 16 residues. V trimming: 0 bases; J trimming: 10 bases; junction bases outside the gene matches: 13. The CDR3: CASSVGAWRERTEQFF. The CDR3 nucleotides read TGTGCCAGCAGCGTAGGCGCCTGGCGGGAGCGAACCGAGCAGTTCTTC. Full variable domain (missing parts from reference TRBV9 and TRBJ2-1): DSGVTQTPKHLITATGQRVTLRCSPRSGDLSVYWYQQSLDQGLQFLIQYYNGEERAKGNILERFSAQQFPDLHSELNLSSLELGDSALYFCASSVGAWRERTEQFFGPGTRLTVL.

This clone was observed a few times. The chain has TRBV11-2 and TRBJ2-7; TRBD2 matches 9 bases. The junction had 4 bases not matched to a gene; V was cut back by 4 bases and J by 3 bases. CDR1 SGHAT and CDR2 FQNNGV come from the germline V gene. The CDR3 covers 14 residues. The CDR3 coding sequence is TGTGCCAGCAGCTCACTAGCGGGTGTCTACGAGCAGTACTTC. Protein: CASSSLAGVYEQYF.

This chain links TRBV5-1 with TRBJ2-1; TRBD1 matches 10 bases. CDR1 and CDR2 (germline): SGHRS, YFSETQ. The ends lost 0 bases at V and 4 bases at J; junction bases unmatched: 4. The CDR3 runs 16 residues. The CDR3 coding sequence is TGCGCCAGCAGCTTGGTCGGACAGGGGGTTTACAATGAGCAGTTCTTC. Protein: CASSLVGQGVYNEQFF.

This chain uses TRBV18 with TRBJ2-7, with 7 positions matching TRBD2. The CDR3 contains 15 residues. The V and J ends lost 2 bases and 5 bases, in that order; junction bases with no gene match: 9. Germline V gene sequence: CDR1 KGHSH, CDR2 LQKENI. This CDR3 reads CASSPIGGRGHEQYF. In DNA, the CDR3 is TGTGCCAGCTCACCAATCGGCGGGAGAGGCCACGAGCAGTACTTC.

This chain links TRBV15 with TRBJ1-5; 8 nucleotides align to TRBD1. Unmatched junction bases numbered 6, after V lost 0 bases and J lost 2 bases. This CDR3 comprises 17 residues. Germline loops: CDR1 LNHNV, CDR2 YYDKDF (reference sequence). CDR3 in amino acids: CATSRETGVKGNQPQHF. CDR3 nucleotide sequence: TGTGCCACCAGCAGAGAGACAGGGGTGAAGGGCAATCAGCCCCAGCATTTT.

This clone was recorded a few times. The chain recombines TRBV10-1 with TRBJ2-5, with 8 bases matching TRBD2. The J segment lost 12 bases and the V segment lost 5 bases, leaving 8 bases of the junction unmatched. CDR1 and CDR2 (germline): WNHNN, SYGVQD (reference sequence). This CDR3 region has 12 residues. CDR3 region: CASSPGGGGKYF. The CDR3, as DNA: TGCGCCAGCAGTCCCGGGGGGGGAGGGAAGTACTTC.

The V gene is TRBV6-6, the J gene TRBJ2-7, with TRBD1 identical over 7 bases. Per the germline V gene, CDR1 is MNHNY and CDR2 is SVGAGI (reference sequence). Trimming took 2 bases from V and 5 from J; bases not matched to a gene: 9. The CDR3 spans 15 residues. The CDR3 coding sequence is TGTGCCAGCAGTTACAGGGCGACAGGGTTCAACGAGCAGTACTTC. It specifies CASSYRATGFNEQYF.

V is TRBV4-3 and J is TRBJ2-1; no reliable D call. The CDR3 totals 13 residues. Germline CDR1 reads LGHNA; CDR2 reads YSLEER. V lost 0 bases and J 7 bases, leaving 7 bases between the germline ends. The CDR3 spells CASSQDRLNEQFF. The CDR3 bases are TGCGCCAGCAGCCAAGACCGTCTAAATGAGCAGTTCTTC.

The chain links TRBV4-2 to TRBJ2-2; D is uncertain. Germline CDR1 is LGHNA and CDR2 is YNFKEQ. The CDR3 sequence is 12 residues long. V lost 3 bases and J 8 bases, leaving 7 bases between the germline ends. CDR3 DNA: TGTGCCAGCAGCCACCAATTAGGGGAGCTGTTTTTT. Translation gives CASSHQLGELFF.

The sample holds a few counts of this clone. V and J are TRBV5-4 and TRBJ1-2; tentative D call: TRBD1 (5 bases). Germline CDR1 is SGHNT and CDR2 is YYREEE (reference sequence). With 2 bases removed from V and 5 bases from J, the gap between germline ends came to 10 bases. The CDR3 has 13 residues. The CDR3, as DNA: TGTGCCAGCAGCTTCAGACAGAATTATGGCTACACCTTC. Its translation is CASSFRQNYGYTF. The variable domain in full, with the rest retrieved from reference TRBV5-4 and TRBJ1-2, is ETGVTQSPTHLIKTRGQQVTLRCSSQSGHNTVSWYQQALGQGPQFIFQYYREEENGRGNFPPRFSGLQFPNYSSELNVNALELDDSALYLCASSFRQNYGYTFGSGTRLTVV.

The chain recombines TRBV6-5 with TRBJ1-1; TRBD1 aligns across 7 bases. Germline CDR1 is MNHEY and CDR2 is SVGAGI. The CDR3 totals 15 residues. Trimming cost V 7 bases and J 1 base; bases outside gene matches: 9. As DNA, the CDR3 is TGTGCCAGCACCTGGACTTGGACAGGGAACACTGAAGCTTTCTTT. It codes for CASTWTWTGNTEAFF.

The chain couples TRBV7-9 to TRBJ2-7, with TRBD1 matching over 12 bases. This CDR3 has 17 residues. CDR1 and CDR2 (germline): SEHNR, FQNEAQ (reference sequence). Germline trimming cut 1 base from V and 6 bases from J; bases unmatched to any gene: 10. CDR3 DNA sequence: TGTGCCAGCAGCTTAGTATCAGGGGGACAGGGGGCGGGCGAGCAGTACTTC. It yields the protein CASSLVSGGQGAGEQYF.

The rearrangement joins TRBV30 to TRBJ2-7; D remains ambiguous. Germline V CDR1 and CDR2: GTSNPN, SVGIG (reference sequence). The CDR3 loop spans 12 amino acids. Trimming stripped 0 bases from V and 12 bases from J, with 15 bases between. In DNA form, the CDR3 reads TGTGCCTGGAGTGTACGAGTGGAACGGTGGTACTTC. Its protein is CAWSVRVERWYF.

The J gene is TRBJ2-7, the V gene TRBV28; TRBD2 matches at 14 bases. Germline trimming cut 2 bases from V and 4 bases from J; bases unmatched to any gene: 10. This CDR3 comprises 18 residues. CDR1 is MDHEN, CDR2 SYDVKM, per germline. CDR3 coding DNA: TGTGCCAGCAGTTTAGGGGTGGGGACTAGCGGGAGCTGGTACGAGCAGTACTTC. Amino acid sequence: CASSLGVGTSGSWYEQYF.

The J gene is TRBJ2-5, the V gene TRBV5-6; perhaps TRBD2 as D (6 bases). CDR3 length equals 15 residues. The germline V and J ends were trimmed by 0 bases and 4 bases, with 13 bases remaining between them. CDR1 is SGHDT, CDR2 YYEEEE, per germline. Written as DNA, the CDR3 is TGTGCCAGCAGCTTGGAGGCGGGGTGGGGAGAGACCCAGTACTTC. This translates into CASSLEAGWGETQYF.

The genes are TRBV27 and TRBJ2-3; 7 nucleotides line up with TRBD1. The junction had 3 bases not matched to a gene; V was cut back by 5 bases and J by 1 base. The CDR3 extends over 14 amino acids. Germline CDR1 and CDR2: MNHEY and SMNVEV (reference sequence). The CDR3 region is CASSRDSRTDTQYF. The CDR3 DNA follows: TGTGCCAGCAGTAGGGACAGCCGCACAGATACGCAGTATTTT.

This clone was recorded only once. The chain is built from TRBV5-1 and TRBJ2-5; 8 positions agree with TRBD2. CDR3 size: 15 residues. CDR1 is SGHRS, CDR2 YFSETQ, per germline. The V segment lost 2 bases and the J segment 5 bases; nucleotides outside the gene matches: 8. This chain's CDR3 is CASSFLAGRGETQYF. DNA of the CDR3: TGCGCCAGCAGCTTTTTAGCGGGAAGGGGGGAGACCCAGTACTTC.

This chain connects TRBV5-4 to TRBJ2-5, with 8 bases that match TRBD1. The V gene's germline CDR1 is SGHNT and CDR2 YYREEE (reference sequence). The CDR3 sequence is 16 residues long. With 0 bases clipped from V and 5 bases from J, the junction kept 9 bases outside the gene matches. In nucleotides, the CDR3 is TGTGCCAGCAGCTTGGATCCAGGGGGCAGGGTGGAGACCCAGTACTTC. As protein: CASSLDPGGRVETQYF.

The chain employs TRBV7-8 and TRBJ2-5, with a weak D call TRBD2 (6 bases). The V end was cut by 5 bases, the J end by 0 bases, with 19 bases between. The length of the CDR3 is 17 residues. Per the germline V gene, CDR1 is SGHVS and CDR2 is FQNEAQ. CDR3 loop: CASSLVLWGEHQETQYF. CDR3 coding DNA: TGTGCCAGCAGCCTCGTCCTCTGGGGGGAACACCAAGAGACCCAGTACTTC.

V and J are TRBV5-4 and TRBJ2-7; either TRBD1 or TRBD2 may supply D (6 bases each). Trimming shortened V by 4 bases and J by 0 bases, and 14 bases separated the two germline ends. This CDR3 has 15 residues. Germline CDR1 SGHNT, CDR2 YYREEE (reference sequence). CDR3 region: CASSIIGGTSYEQYF. The CDR3 DNA follows: TGTGCCAGCAGCATTATAGGGGGGACCTCCTACGAGCAGTACTTC. The full variable domain, completed using reference TRBV5-4 and TRBJ2-7, is ETGVTQSPTHLIKTRGQQVTLRCSSQSGHNTVSWYQQALGQGPQFIFQYYREEENGRGNFPPRFSGLQFPNYSSELNVNALELDDSALYLCASSIIGGTSYEQYFGPGTRLTVT.

The rearrangement joins TRBV28 to TRBJ2-3; D gene ambiguous. The V gene's germline CDR1 is MDHEN and CDR2 SYDVKM. Trimming stripped 1 base from V and 4 bases from J, with 9 bases between. This CDR3 spans 14 amino acids. Here the CDR3 reads CASSLFQSADTQYF. CDR3 DNA: TGTGCCAGCAGTTTATTCCAGTCTGCAGATACGCAGTATTTT.

The genes are TRBV29-1 and TRBJ2-1; 8 nucleotides align to TRBD2. Germline CDR1 and CDR2: SQVTM and ANQGSEA. This CDR3 is 14 amino acids long. Unmatched junction bases numbered 13, after V lost 7 bases and J lost 8 bases. This CDR3 reads CSAPPSGSGDEQFF. CDR3 DNA: TGCAGCGCCCCACCCAGCGGGAGCGGCGATGAGCAGTTCTTC.

The V and J genes are TRBV11-2 and TRBJ2-7; 11 bases match TRBD2. Germline V gene sequence: CDR1 SGHAT, CDR2 FQNNGV. The CDR3 loop spans 16 amino acids. The J segment lost 1 base and the V segment lost 5 bases, leaving 7 bases of the junction unmatched. The CDR3 sequence: CASSALTSGGSYEQYF. The DNA of the CDR3 is TGTGCCAGCAGCGCCTTAACTAGCGGGGGTTCCTACGAGCAGTACTTC.

V and J are TRBV29-1 and TRBJ1-2; the match to TRBD1 covers 8 bases. Per germline, CDR1 SQVTM and CDR2 ANQGSEA. The CDR3 is 16 residues long. V shed 2 bases, J shed 5 bases, and the junction held 13 bases outside the gene matches. Written as DNA, the CDR3 is TGCAGCGTTGAACCGGAAGACGGACAGGGAAGGTATGGCTACACCTTC. Translating it yields CSVEPEDGQGRYGYTF.